This T cell receptor beta chain was identified during a study of cytomegalovirus exposure and HLA in healthy donors. The table came from immunoSEQ multiplex PCR; TCRdb's copy has only in-frame clones and leaves some out. This sample yields roughly 120,000 clones, of which 94% are seen a single time; around 1.2% belongs to the top ten. In germline, CDR1 is SGDLS, CDR2 YYNGEE. The V and J ends lost 3 bases and 0 bases, in that order; junction bases with no gene match: 7. This CDR3 has 17 amino acids. Sequencing was carried out using PBMCs. The origin of this receptor is a young woman in good health and CMV-seronegative. This chain links TRBV9 with TRBJ2-7; 12 nucleotides agree with TRBD2. CDR3 amino acids: CASSEGTTSGSSYEQYF. Written as DNA, the CDR3 is TGTGCCAGCAGCGAGGGGACGACTAGCGGGAGCTCCTACGAGCAGTACTTC.